This TCR beta chain was captured by sequencing in a study of control samples from healthy donors and cancer patients. The CDR3 has 15 residues. Germline CDR1 and CDR2: PRHDT and FYEKMQ (reference sequence). The J segment lost 6 bases and the V segment lost 5 bases, leaving 11 bases of the junction unmatched. Sequenced by immunoSEQ multiplex PCR; TCRdb stores in-frame clones only, minus some. The sample includes 100,000 to 150,000 clones, more than 90% of them seen just once. The sample taken for sequencing was blood. The rearrangement uses TRBV13 and TRBJ2-3; 7 positions agree with TRBD2. The sequence was obtained from a man younger than 35 in good health. The CDR3 protein is CASSLYGLVSDTQYF. The CDR3 bases are TGTGCCAGCAGCCTGTACGGACTAGTCTCCGATACGCAGTATTTT.